Below are 26 T cell receptor beta chains sequenced from a single sample in a study of T cell responses to AZD1222 COVID-19 vaccine. The protocol was immunoSEQ multiplex PCR, while the TCRdb copy is restricted to in-frame clones and leaves out a portion. Of over 110,000 clones in the sample, roughly 93% were seen once. The sequences come from peripheral blood, collected 28 days after the second AZD1222 dose. These receptors were obtained from an adult who received the AZD1222 COVID-19 vaccine.

This chain joins TRBV5-1 and TRBJ1-2, with unresolved D. There are 12 residues in the CDR3. CDR1 is SGHRS and CDR2 is YFSETQ in the germline V gene. V was shortened by 5 bases and J by 7 bases, with 12 bases between the two germline ends. CDR3 sequence reads: CASREDGPGYTF. The CDR3 DNA follows: TGCGCCAGCAGGGAGGACGGTCCTGGCTACACCTTC.

V and J are TRBV19 and TRBJ2-1; TRBD2 matches 7 bases. V lost 3 bases, J lost 11 bases, and 4 bases stayed unmatched. The germline V gene has CDR1 LNHDA and CDR2 SQIVND (reference sequence). CDR3 length: 12 amino acids. CDR3 DNA: TGTGCCAGTAGTATCACTAGCGCCCAGCAGTTCTTC. It specifies CASSITSAQQFF.

The chain joins TRBV7-9 to TRBJ2-1; D perhaps matches TRBD2 (5 bases). The CDR3 has 14 residues. The V gene lost 4 bases and the J gene lost 6 bases, with 13 bases spanning the gap. Germline assignment: CDR1 SEHNR and CDR2 FQNEAQ (reference sequence). CDR3 coding DNA: TGTGCCAGCAGCTCAACTGGGAGCCGCAATGAGCAGTTCTTC. Translated: CASSSTGSRNEQFF. Full variable domain (missing parts from reference TRBV7-9 and TRBJ2-1): DTGVSQNPRHKITKRGQNVTFRCDPISEHNRLYWYRQTLGQGPEFLTYFQNEAQLEKSRLLSDRFSAERPKGSFSTLEIQRTEQGDSAMYLCASSSTGSRNEQFFGPGTRLTVL.

The V gene is TRBV12-5, the J gene TRBJ1-1; D might be TRBD1 (5 bases). Germline values: CDR1 LGHNT, CDR2 FRNRAP. V was pared by 1 base and J by 3 bases, with 12 bases between. CDR3 size: 15 residues. The CDR3 loop is CASGLDEGWDTEAFF. CDR3 DNA: TGTGCTAGTGGTTTGGATGAGGGGTGGGACACTGAAGCTTTCTTT. The full variable domain, its missing parts supplied by reference TRBV12-5 and TRBJ1-1, is DARVTQTPRHKVTEMGQEVTMRCQPILGHNTVFWYRQTMMQGLELLAYFRNRAPLDDSGMPKDRFSAEMPDATLATLKIQPSEPRDSAVYFCASGLDEGWDTEAFFGQGTRLTVV.

For the CDR3, the DNA is TGTGCCACTTCCGAGGGTGGCACAGATACGCAGTATTTT. Translation: CATSEGGTDTQYF. V is TRBV3-1 (or the pseudogene TRBV3-2) and J is TRBJ2-3, with D tentatively TRBD2 (5 bases). Germline values: CDR1 LGHDT, CDR2 YNNKEL (reference sequence). The CDR3 runs to 13 residues. V dropped 10 bases and J dropped 1 base, with 12 bases sitting between them.

The V call is TRBV18, the J call TRBJ1-1, with no clear D. Germline values: CDR1 KGHSH, CDR2 LQKENI. This CDR3 spans 14 amino acids. V was cut by 0 bases and J by 1 base, with 6 bases left in between. CDR3 coding DNA: TGTGCCAGCTCACCACCAAATGGGAACACTGAAGCTTTCTTT. It codes for CASSPPNGNTEAFF.

V gene TRBV19 combines with J gene TRBJ1-2; D unclear. The CDR3 runs 12 residues. The V gene lost 3 bases and the J gene lost 7 bases, with 9 bases spanning the gap. Per the germline V gene, CDR1 is LNHDA and CDR2 is SQIVND (reference sequence). The CDR3 here is CASSMTDRGYTF. In nucleotides, the CDR3 is TGTGCCAGTAGTATGACGGATCGTGGCTACACCTTC. The complete variable domain, with remaining parts taken from reference TRBV19 and TRBJ1-2, reads DGGITQSPKYLFRKEGQNVTLSCEQNLNHDAMYWYRQDPGQGLRLIYYSQIVNDFQKGDIAEGYSVSREKKESFPLTVTSAQKNPTAFYLCASSMTDRGYTFGSGTRLTVV.

This chain links TRBV2 with TRBJ1-1, with D possibly being TRBD1 (6 bases). The V gene's germline CDR1 is SNHLY and CDR2 FYNNEI. This CDR3 is 17 amino acids long. With 0 bases removed from V and 5 bases from J, the gap between germline ends came to 19 bases. The CDR3 sequence is CASSEASNFGGMTEAFF. CDR3 sequence (DNA): TGTGCCAGCAGTGAAGCGTCGAATTTCGGGGGCATGACTGAAGCTTTCTTT.

This rearrangement joins TRBV12-3 or TRBV12-4 to TRBJ1-1, with D tentatively TRBD1 (5 bases). The CDR3 has 13 residues. V was cut by 3 bases and J by 2 bases, with 7 bases left in between. The CDR3, as DNA: TGTGCCAGCAGTTTGGGGGACAACACTGAAGCTTTCTTT. The encoded protein is CASSLGDNTEAFF.

V usage is TRBV6-6 and J usage is TRBJ2-1, with D perhaps TRBD1 or TRBD2 (6 bases each). The CDR3 sequence is 17 residues long. The germline V gene has CDR1 MNHNY and CDR2 SVGAGI (reference sequence). Trimming pared 5 bases from V and 3 bases from J, leaving 20 bases between. CDR3 residues: CASSPPRGVNIYNEQFF. The CDR3 region has the DNA TGTGCCAGCAGTCCCCCTAGGGGGGTTAATATCTACAATGAGCAGTTCTTC.

The chain joins TRBV13 to TRBJ2-7; no firm D call. Trimming left V 5 bases short and J 4 bases short, with 3 bases between. Germline V gene sequence: CDR1 PRHDT, CDR2 FYEKMQ (reference sequence). CDR3 length: 10 residues. CDR3 region: CASSGYEQYV. CDR3 in DNA: TGTGCCAGCAGCGGGTACGAGCAGTACGTC.

This clone was seen a single time. CDR3 in amino acids: CASSLAQGWNQPQHF. CDR3 nucleotide sequence: TGTGCCAGCAGCTTGGCGCAGGGATGGAATCAGCCCCAGCATTTT. The chain recombines TRBV5-5 with TRBJ1-5; D perhaps matches TRBD1 (5 bases). V dropped 0 bases and J dropped 4 bases, with 11 bases sitting between them. The CDR3 contains 15 residues. Germline values: CDR1 SGHKS, CDR2 YYEKEE (reference sequence).

V and J are TRBV27 and TRBJ1-1; 10 bases are a match to TRBD1. The CDR3 spans 15 residues. V trimming: 6 bases; J trimming: 5 bases; junction bases outside the gene matches: 9. Germline loops: CDR1 MNHEY, CDR2 SMNVEV (reference sequence). The CDR3 loop is CASRPTDRGWTEAFF. DNA of the CDR3: TGTGCCAGCAGACCCACGGACAGGGGGTGGACTGAAGCTTTCTTT.

This clone was counted a single time. The chain couples TRBV6-1 to TRBJ1-5; the D gene is possibly TRBD1 (5 bases). Germline assignment: CDR1 MNHNS and CDR2 SASEGT. V was clipped by 0 bases and J by 6 bases, with 12 bases between them. The CDR3 loop spans 15 amino acids. The CDR3 DNA reads TGTGCCAGCAGTGAAGCGGGAGGGGCCGGTCAGCCCCAGCATTTT. Its translation is CASSEAGGAGQPQHF.

The chain employs TRBV7-9 and TRBJ2-1, with a possible D match to TRBD1 (6 bases). The CDR3 consists of 17 residues. V was cut by 5 bases and J by 7 bases, with 24 bases left in between. The germline V gene encodes CDR1 SEHNR and CDR2 FQNEAQ (reference sequence). CDR3 DNA sequence: TGTGCCAGCAGCCCGGGCCTCGGGACAAACTTTAGAAATGAGCAGTTCTTC. Protein product: CASSPGLGTNFRNEQFF.

CDR3 region: CASSEGQLEQYV. The CDR3 region has the DNA TGTGCCAGCAGTGAGGGACAGCTGGAGCAGTACGTC. The chain couples TRBV6-1 to TRBJ2-7; 7 nucleotides match TRBD1. The CDR3 has 12 amino acids. V shed 3 bases and J 7 bases; nucleotides not matched to a gene: 3. CDR1 is MNHNS, CDR2 SASEGT, per germline.

The gene calls are TRBV28 and TRBJ1-1, with unresolved D. Per germline, CDR1 MDHEN and CDR2 SYDVKM. The CDR3 totals 17 residues. V gave up 2 bases and J gave up 0 bases, with 16 bases separating them. The CDR3 is CASSLDPQASMNTEAFF. The CDR3 DNA reads TGTGCCAGCAGTTTAGATCCTCAGGCCTCTATGAACACTGAAGCTTTCTTT. Together with reference TRBV28 and TRBJ1-1, the CDR3 gives the full variable domain: DVKVTQSSRYLVKRTGEKVFLECVQDMDHENMFWYRQDPGLGLRLIYFSYDVKMKEKGDIPEGYSVSREKKERFSLILESASTNQTSMYLCASSLDPQASMNTEAFFGQGTRLTVV.

The chain has TRBV30 and TRBJ1-5; no firm D call. CDR1 and CDR2 (germline): GTSNPN, SVGIG (reference sequence). V was clipped by 5 bases and J by 3 bases, with 11 bases between them. The CDR3 runs to 13 residues. The CDR3 sequence is CAWAAGFNQPQHF. CDR3 sequence (DNA): TGTGCCTGGGCGGCAGGCTTCAATCAGCCCCAGCATTTT.

This clone occurred once. The chain has TRBV15 and TRBJ2-3, with D possibly matching TRBD2 (5 bases). In germline, CDR1 is LNHNV, CDR2 YYDKDF (reference sequence). The length of the CDR3 is 15 residues. The V end lost 0 bases, the J end lost 2 bases, and 9 bases lay between the germline ends. CDR3 nucleotide sequence: TGTGCCACCAGCAGAGATGACTACTTCACAGATACGCAGTATTTT. Amino acid sequence: CATSRDDYFTDTQYF.

The rearrangement links TRBV18 to TRBJ1-2; no firm D call. Per germline, CDR1 KGHSH and CDR2 LQKENI. This CDR3 is 13 amino acids long. With 2 bases removed from V and 6 bases from J, the gap between germline ends came to 10 bases. The CDR3 loop is CASSPSESHGYTF. The CDR3 DNA follows: TGTGCCAGCTCACCATCGGAGTCCCATGGCTACACCTTC.

The chain combines TRBV19 with TRBJ2-7, with D unresolved. V lost 10 bases and J 4 bases, leaving 20 bases between the germline ends. This CDR3 is 14 amino acids long. Germline CDR1 and CDR2: LNHDA and SQIVND (reference sequence). The CDR3 sequence: CATKGTAGGYEQYF. DNA for the CDR3: TGTGCCACCAAAGGAACTGCCGGTGGGTACGAGCAGTACTTC.

The rearrangement links TRBV7-9 to TRBJ1-1; D is perhaps TRBD1 (5 bases). This CDR3 is built from 13 residues. Germline lookup yields CDR1 SEHNR and CDR2 FQNEAQ (reference sequence). V was pared by 5 bases and J by 7 bases, with 14 bases between. CDR3 DNA: TGTGCCAGCAGCCAGGGACTTCAGATTGAAGCTTTCTTT. Encoded protein: CASSQGLQIEAFF.

This sequence joins TRBV19 and TRBJ1-2; D possibly corresponds to TRBD1 (6 bases). The V and J ends lost 8 bases and 8 bases respectively, with 24 bases between them. This CDR3 spans 15 amino acids. Germline V gene lookup returns CDR1 LNHDA and CDR2 SQIVND (reference sequence). CDR3 sequence: CASSQPGGHGRGYTF. The CDR3 nucleotides are TGTGCCAGTTCACAACCGGGGGGACACGGCCGGGGCTACACCTTC.

This clone has just one count. The chain employs TRBV6-5 and TRBJ1-6; D gene uncertain. Between the trimmed V and J ends, which lost 5 bases and 11 bases, there was a span of 13 bases. The CDR3 has 13 amino acids. Germline V gives CDR1 MNHEY, CDR2 SVGAGI. CDR3 in DNA: TGTGCCAGCAGTACCAGACTGGGGACACCCCTCCACTTT. It translates to CASSTRLGTPLHF.

The chain links TRBV18 to TRBJ1-3, with D tentatively TRBD1 (5 bases). The V gene's germline CDR1 is KGHSH and CDR2 LQKENI. CDR3 length equals 17 residues. Trimming cost V 4 bases and J 1 base, with 17 bases left between them. The chain's CDR3 is CASSLSVAGRSGNTIYF. The CDR3 DNA sequence: TGTGCCAGCTCACTCTCGGTGGCAGGGAGGTCTGGAAACACCATATATTTT.

This clone appeared once. Written as DNA, the CDR3 is TGTGCCAGCAGCTTGGCCTCGGGAGGTAATTCACCCCTCCACTTT. It specifies CASSLASGGNSPLHF. The chain couples TRBV5-6 to TRBJ1-6, with D unclear. Germline CDR1 SGHDT, CDR2 YYEEEE. The CDR3 covers 15 residues. Trimming stripped 0 bases from V and 6 bases from J, with 10 bases between.